At least ten counts were recorded for the clone carrying this TCR beta chain. No antigen is known for it. This record belongs to a study of T cells in Graves' hyperthyroidism and ophthalmopathy. Study-wide points: The model forecast ophthalmopathy, anticipating it by a median about six months before onset.

The CDR3 sequence is 14 residues long. Trimming pared 1 base from V and 7 bases from J, leaving 11 bases between. Per the germline V gene, CDR1 is MNHNS and CDR2 is SASEGT. RNA transcripts served as the template for amplifying TCR beta CDR3 regions. First-round RT-PCR targeting the TCR CDR3 was performed with the HTBI primer set. TCRdb used MiXCR to reprocess the multiplex PCR reads, holding one entry per CDR3 protein. The top ten hold 35% to 45% of the sample, which has over 350,000 distinct CDR3 sequences, around 20% seen once. The receptor's source is a man aged 18 to 35 with Graves' ophthalmopathy. V usage is TRBV6-1 and J usage is TRBJ1-5; D remains ambiguous. Sequenced: blood. The DNA of the CDR3 is TGTGCCAGCAGTGAAGGGGAAATCATACAGCCCCAGCATTTT. This codes for CASSEGEIIQPQHF.